Each of the 12 T cell receptor beta chains below was sequenced from the same sample in a study of tumor-infiltrating lymphocytes in oesophageal squamous cell carcinoma. MiXCR, applied by TCRdb to the PCR reads, yields one record per CDR3 protein. The sample includes under 20,000 distinct CDR3 sequences, approximately 40% seen only once; the top ten take roughly 13%. Sequencing was performed on normal esophageal tissue next to the tumor. All receptors derive from a male donor with esophageal squamous cell carcinoma.

This clonotype was seen ten or more times. The chain recombines TRBV7-2 with TRBJ1-5; D unresolved. The CDR3 consists of 13 residues. From germline, CDR1 is SGHTA and CDR2 FQGNSA. V lost 2 bases and J lost 4, with 6 bases in between. The CDR3 bases are TGTGCCAGCAGCTTAAAGGAGAATCAGCCCCAGCATTTT. It codes for CASSLKENQPQHF. The full variable domain, with the rest looked up from reference TRBV7-2 and TRBJ1-5, is GAGVSQSPSNKVTEKGKDVELRCDPISGHTALYWYRQSLGQGLEFLIYFQGNSAPDKSGLPSDRFSAERTGGSVSTLTIQRTQQEDSAVYLCASSLKENQPQHFGDGTRLSIL.

CDR3 nucleotide sequence: TGTGCCAGCAGCTCAGGGGGCCCAGAGACCCAGTACTTC. Residues: CASSSGGPETQYF. V is TRBV7-2 and J is TRBJ2-5; 8 bases align to TRBD1. Germline-derived CDR1 and CDR2 are SGHTA and FQGNSA. V lost 4 bases, J lost 4 bases, and 2 bases stayed unmatched. This CDR3 region has 13 residues.

This chain joins TRBV7-6 and TRBJ2-1; 14 bases fit TRBD2. The end of the DNA aligns better with TRBJ2-5, so the J call may be wrong. The germline V gene has CDR1 SGHVS and CDR2 FNYEAQ. The CDR3 covers 16 residues. CDR3 sequence (DNA): TGTGCCAGCAGTCCGACAGGACTAGCGGGAGGCAAGACCCAGTACTTC. The encoded protein is CASSPTGLAGGKTQYF.

This clonotype was recorded at least ten times. V and J are TRBV7-3 and TRBJ1-6; D is possibly TRBD1 (6 bases). V lost 3 bases, J lost 4 bases, and 7 bases lay in between. Germline V gene sequence: CDR1 SGHTA, CDR2 FQGTGA. The length of the CDR3 is 14 residues. The CDR3 loop is CASSFGQYNSPLHF. CDR3 sequence (DNA): TGTGCCAGCAGCTTCGGACAGTATAATTCACCCCTCCACTTT.

This clonotype was observed at least ten times. This rearrangement joins TRBV27 to TRBJ1-1; no reliable D call. The V end lost 2 bases, the J end lost 3 bases, and 13 bases lay between the germline ends. The CDR3 runs to 15 residues. Looked up from germline, CDR1 is MNHEY and CDR2 is SMNVEV (reference sequence). CDR3 amino acids: CASSLLSPGYTEAFF. In DNA, the CDR3 is TGTGCCAGCAGTTTACTCTCCCCTGGGTACACTGAAGCTTTCTTT.

This clonotype was detected only a few times. V gene TRBV7-8 combines with J gene TRBJ2-5, with 10 bases fitting TRBD2. The end of the DNA aligns better with TRBJ2-7, so the J call may be wrong. The germline V gene encodes CDR1 SGHVS and CDR2 FQNEAQ. The CDR3 runs 16 residues. The CDR3 protein is CASSSALGSGGNEQYF. CDR3 in DNA: TGTGCCAGCAGCTCTGCCCTGGGTAGCGGGGGGAACGAGCAGTACTTC.

A single count supports this clonotype. V usage is TRBV7-2 and J usage is TRBJ2-2, with 10 bases aligning to TRBD2. CDR1 is SGHTA and CDR2 is FQGNSA in the germline V gene. CDR3 length equals 16 residues. V gave up 2 bases and J gave up 6 bases; unmatched junction bases: 6. The DNA of the CDR3 is TGTGCCAGCAGCTTACGGACTAGCGGTACGGCCGGGGAGCTGTTTTTT. Its translation is CASSLRTSGTAGELFF.

The rearrangement uses TRBV6-6 and TRBJ2-5; 12 bases agree with TRBD2. This CDR3 has 14 residues. Germline trimming cut 5 bases from V and 5 bases from J; bases unmatched to any gene: 3. Germline V gene lookup returns CDR1 MNHNY and CDR2 SVGAGI (reference sequence). The CDR3 DNA is TGTGCCAGCAGTACTAGCGGGGGGTGGGAGACCCAGTACTTC. It translates to CASSTSGGWETQYF.

The CDR3 DNA reads as TGTGCCAGCAGCCGCCCCGGGATTAACCCCGGGGAGCTGTTTTTT. This translates into CASSRPGINPGELFF. This chain links TRBV5-4 with TRBJ2-2; TRBD2 is a possible D gene (5 bases). CDR3 length equals 15 residues. Germline CDR1 SGHNT, CDR2 YYREEE (reference sequence). Trimming took off 4 bases at V and 6 bases at J, with 16 bases between the two ends.

The chain is built from TRBV20-1 and TRBJ2-3; TRBD2 agrees at 16 bases. Germline V gene lookup returns CDR1 DFQATT and CDR2 SNEGSKA (reference sequence). V was pared by 3 bases and J by 4 bases, with 4 bases of the junction left unmatched. This CDR3 spans 16 amino acids. CDR3 sequence: CSARVGLAGGADTQYF. The CDR3 DNA sequence: TGCAGTGCTAGGGTGGGACTAGCGGGAGGGGCAGATACGCAGTATTTT.

This clonotype was seen at least ten times. V usage is TRBV5-1 and J usage is TRBJ2-1, with unresolved D. Germline CDR1 SGHRS, CDR2 YFSETQ. Between the trimmed V and J ends, which lost 8 bases and 6 bases, there was a span of 15 bases. This CDR3 spans 13 amino acids. The CDR3 sequence is CASSPRVGNEQFF. CDR3 bases: TGCGCCAGTTCGCCCCGGGTGGGCAATGAGCAGTTCTTC.

There are a few counts of this clonotype. V and J are TRBV7-8 and TRBJ2-7, with TRBD2 matching 10 bases. The length of the CDR3 is 17 residues. Germline V gene lookup returns CDR1 SGHVS and CDR2 FQNEAQ. The ends lost 5 bases at V and 2 bases at J; junction bases unmatched: 12. DNA of the CDR3: TGTGCCAGCAGCAAAAAGGGGTCCGGACTAGCGGCCTACGAGCAGTACTTC. It specifies CASSKKGSGLAAYEQYF.